This TCR beta chain was obtained from a study of immune evolution from preneoplasia to lung adenocarcinoma. Notes on the study in general: Normal lung had the highest top T cell clone frequencies. Normal lung had highest clonality; later lesions appeared denser, more diverse.

Macro-dissection enriched premalignant or tumor cells before nucleic acid extraction. TCRdb's table, derived via immunoSEQ multiplex PCR, lists solely in-frame clones and lacks some. Among under 4,500 clones, 80% were seen once, and the ten largest hold over 4.5%. By share, this clone ranks as large. Its antigen is not known. Trimming removed 0 bases at V and 15 bases at J, with 13 bases between. Looked up from germline, CDR1 is SGHRS and CDR2 is YFSETQ. This CDR3 region has 12 residues. Sequenced sample: FFPE lung adenocarcinoma in situ tissue. The chain is built from TRBV5-1 and TRBJ2-1, with a possible D match to TRBD2 (6 bases). The sequence was obtained from a person aged 70 to 85 with lung adenocarcinoma. The CDR3 spells CASSLDGSGSFF. The CDR3 region has the DNA TGCGCCAGCAGCTTGGACGGTAGCGGCTCGTTCTTC.